This T cell receptor (beta chain) was retrieved from a study of CD8 T cells in Susac syndrome. With random hexamers, reverse transcription was performed on about 0.45 to 1 ug of RNA. It was immunoSEQ multiplex PCR that amplified TCR beta CDR3 across 54 Vbeta and 13 Jbeta. TCRdb processed the immunoSEQ multiplex PCR reads anew with MiXCR; each CDR3 protein has one entry. The repertoire holds about 130,000 distinct CDR3 sequences, with over 85% as singletons. Germline V gives CDR1 MNHEY, CDR2 SVGAGI. Trimming at V came to 6 bases and at J to 0 bases, leaving 8 bases not matched to a gene. The CDR3 has 15 amino acids. The multiple sclerosis controls comprised treatment-naive patients whose relapsing-remitting disease was stable or active. Negative isolation was applied to CD8+ and CD4+ T cells, and FACS enrichment was applied to TEMRA cells.

V gene TRBV6-5 combines with J gene TRBJ2-7; 7 nucleotides match TRBD1. Sequenced material: CD8+ T cells from PBMCs. The receptor comes from a human donor with multiple sclerosis. This CDR3 is CASRTGTDSSYEQYV. CDR3 nucleotide sequence: TGTGCCAGCAGGACCGGGACAGACAGCTCCTACGAGCAGTACGTC.